What follows describes a single TCR beta chain. The cDNA came from 5'RACE, which used 10-nucleotide random UMIs. Over 160 million TCR-beta sequences (from 15-18 subjects) were yielded by each sequencing run. TCRdb passed the 5' RACE reads through MiXCR, listing each CDR3 protein once. The repertoire holds 65,000 to 90,000 distinct CDR3 sequences, 10% seen once, with 1.8% in the top ten. A total of 2 million PBMCs stored at -80 degrees C provided the unsorted libraries. These data are taken from a study of neurological immune-mediated disorders. Germline V lookup: CDR1 ENHRY, CDR2 SYGVKD. The CDR3 consists of 16 residues. The V end was cut by 3 bases, the J end by 8 bases, with 20 bases between.

The source material was PBMCs. The chain carries TRBV10-3 and TRBJ2-1; D gene ambiguous. The sequence was collected from a man between 40 and 49 years old in good health. CDR3 amino acids: CAISEEGRLVVDEQFF. As DNA, the CDR3 is TGTGCCATCAGTGAAGAAGGCAGGCTAGTGGTGGATGAGCAGTTCTTC.